The 5 T cell receptor beta chains below all came from one sample that was sequenced in a study of response to subunit inactivated influenza vaccine. TCRdb passed the RT-PCR reads through MiXCR, listing each CDR3 protein once. The sample carries about 610,000 distinct CDR3 sequences, 12% to 15% recorded once. The sequencing here drew on PBMCs from blood, taken 11 to 12 days after vaccination. Source of these receptors: a man in his fifties who received an inactivated influenza vaccine.

This clonotype was seen ten or more times. The rearrangement joins TRBV5-5 to TRBJ2-5; no firm D call. The length of the CDR3 is 14 residues. Looked up from germline, CDR1 is SGHKS and CDR2 is YYEKEE (reference sequence). Deletions cut 1 base from V and 3 bases from J, with 10 bases between. CDR3 amino acids: CASSLIRQEETQYF. CDR3 sequence (DNA): TGTGCCAGCAGCTTGATTAGGCAGGAAGAGACCCAGTACTTC.

This clonotype was counted a few times. The chain links TRBV10-3 to TRBJ2-3; 7 bases line up with TRBD1. In germline, CDR1 is ENHRY, CDR2 SYGVKD. The length of the CDR3 is 15 residues. V shed 11 bases and J 3 bases; nucleotides not matched to a gene: 14. CDR3 in amino acids: CASKEGAAITDTQYF. The CDR3 nucleotides are TGTGCCTCCAAAGAGGGGGCTGCGATTACAGATACGCAGTATTTT.

The rearrangement uses TRBV9 and TRBJ2-4; 12 bases line up with TRBD2. The CDR3 contains 16 residues. Trimming at V came to 4 bases and at J to 3 bases, leaving 5 bases not matched to a gene. The germline gives CDR1 SGDLS, CDR2 YYNGEE. The CDR3 DNA sequence: TGTGCCAGCAGCCTTCGGACTAGCGGGATCAAAAACATTCAGTACTTC. It yields the protein CASSLRTSGIKNIQYF. The full variable domain, with the rest looked up from reference TRBV9 and TRBJ2-4, is DSGVTQTPKHLITATGQRVTLRCSPRSGDLSVYWYQQSLDQGLQFLIQYYNGEERAKGNILERFSAQQFPDLHSELNLSSLELGDSALYFCASSLRTSGIKNIQYFGAGTRLSVL.

This clonotype was seen a few times. The J gene is TRBJ2-1, the V gene TRBV6-4, with 12 bases matching TRBD2. The CDR3 has 13 residues. Per germline, CDR1 MRHNA and CDR2 SNTAGT. J lost 11 bases, V lost 5 bases, and 4 bases had no gene match. Written as DNA, the CDR3 is TGTGCCAGCAGTTCCGGGACTAGCGGGCAGCAGTTCTTC. Amino acid sequence: CASSSGTSGQQFF.

This clonotype was seen a few times. The chain recombines TRBV5-1 with TRBJ2-1; D unresolved. Germline assignment: CDR1 SGHRS and CDR2 YFSETQ. The CDR3 runs to 16 residues. Between the trimmed V and J ends, which lost 0 bases and 2 bases, there was a span of 12 bases. The CDR3 DNA follows: TGCGCCAGCAGCTTGGTGGGGAACACCCCCTACAATGAGCAGTTCTTC. Residues: CASSLVGNTPYNEQFF.